The rows below give T cell receptor beta chains drawn from one sample of a study of shared clonotypes between healthy human individuals. Only in-frame clones appear in the TCRdb table, and some are missing; sequencing was by immunoSEQ multiplex PCR. Altogether roughly 2.2 million clones are present, about 92% being singletons, with the ten largest covering under 0.45%. The material sequenced was naive CD4+ T cells from PBMCs. The origin of the receptors is a man younger than 30 in good health. Some clones in this sample may be carry-over from other donors' samples. The CDR3 runs from the conserved cysteine through the conserved F or W. The order of the fields is D gene, J gene, clone size, V gene, CDR3 protein, CDR3 DNA. A D gene is named only where the DNA matches it firmly. Not every row has a clone size; where given, it reads once, few, many or a size class.

D gene: TRBD1
J gene: TRBJ2-1
clone size: -
V gene: TRBV29-1
CDR3 protein: CSVAGTGNVNEQFF
CDR3 DNA: TGCAGCGTTGCCGGGACAGGGAATGTCAATGAGCAGTTCTTC

D gene: TRBD2
J gene: TRBJ2-3
clone size: -
V gene: TRBV28
CDR3 protein: CASSFSGSSDTQYF
CDR3 DNA: TGTGCCAGCAGCTTTAGCGGGAGCTCAGATACGCAGTATTTT

D gene: TRBD1
J gene: TRBJ1-5
clone size: -
V gene: TRBV5-4
CDR3 protein: CASSPGTGNNQPQHF
CDR3 DNA: TGTGCCAGCAGCCCCGGGACAGGGAATAATCAGCCCCAGCATTTT

D gene: -
J gene: TRBJ1-2
clone size: once
V gene: TRBV14
CDR3 protein: CASSQGVGEGGYTF
CDR3 DNA: TGTGCCAGCAGCCAAGGGGTCGGGGAAGGGGGCTACACCTTC

D gene: -
J gene: TRBJ2-7
clone size: few
V gene: TRBV10-3
CDR3 protein: CATARGPNSYEQYF
CDR3 DNA: TGTGCCACCGCCCGGGGACCGAACTCCTACGAGCAGTACTTC

D gene: TRBD1
J gene: TRBJ2-2
clone size: -
V gene: TRBV18
CDR3 protein: CASSPPGSGGTGELFF
CDR3 DNA: TGTGCCAGCTCACCACCGGGATCAGGGGGAACCGGGGAGCTGTTTTTT

D gene: TRBD1
J gene: TRBJ2-1
clone size: -
V gene: TRBV15
CDR3 protein: CATRRSKTGGYNEQFF
CDR3 DNA: TGTGCCACCAGAAGGTCGAAGACAGGGGGCTACAATGAGCAGTTCTTC

D gene: TRBD1
J gene: TRBJ2-1
clone size: -
V gene: TRBV6-5
CDR3 protein: CASNRQGASYNEQFF
CDR3 DNA: TGTGCCAGCAACCGACAGGGGGCCTCCTACAATGAGCAGTTCTTC

D gene: -
J gene: TRBJ2-1
clone size: -
V gene: TRBV5-1
CDR3 protein: CASSLTVVYNEQFF
CDR3 DNA: TGCGCCAGCAGCTTGACGGTCGTCTACAATGAGCAGTTCTTC

D gene: TRBD1
J gene: TRBJ1-4
clone size: -
V gene: TRBV5-6
CDR3 protein: CASSFRTGGNEKLFF
CDR3 DNA: TGTGCCAGCAGCTTCCGGACAGGGGGTAATGAAAAACTGTTTTTT

D gene: -
J gene: TRBJ2-7
clone size: -
V gene: TRBV6-6
CDR3 protein: CASSRDKSYEQYF
CDR3 DNA: TGTGCCAGCAGCAGGGACAAGTCCTACGAGCAGTACTTC

D gene: -
J gene: TRBJ2-6
clone size: -
V gene: TRBV6-5
CDR3 protein: CASSYSRLGNNVLTF
CDR3 DNA: TGTGCCAGCAGTTACTCGAGATTAGGGAATAACGTCCTGACTTTC

D gene: -
J gene: TRBJ2-3
clone size: -
V gene: TRBV14
CDR3 protein: CASSQDPRRGTQYF
CDR3 DNA: TGTGCCAGCAGCCAAGATCCGAGGAGAGGTACGCAGTATTTT

D gene: -
J gene: TRBJ2-2
clone size: -
V gene: TRBV9
CDR3 protein: CASSVSGYTGELFF
CDR3 DNA: TGTGCCAGCAGCGTATCGGGATATACCGGGGAGCTGTTTTTT

D gene: -
J gene: TRBJ1-3
clone size: -
V gene: TRBV7-9
CDR3 protein: CASSSLGRNTIYF
CDR3 DNA: TGTGCCAGCAGCTCACTTGGCCGAAACACCATATATTTT

D gene: -
J gene: TRBJ1-5
clone size: -
V gene: TRBV28
CDR3 protein: CASSLKAGKDSNQPQHF
CDR3 DNA: TGTGCCAGCAGTTTAAAGGCAGGGAAGGACAGCAATCAGCCCCAGCATTTT

D gene: TRBD1
J gene: TRBJ2-7
clone size: -
V gene: TRBV7-2
CDR3 protein: CASSTRQGGPQQYF
CDR3 DNA: TGTGCCAGCAGCACTCGACAGGGCGGCCCTCAGCAGTACTTC

D gene: -
J gene: TRBJ1-4
clone size: -
V gene: TRBV29-1
CDR3 protein: CSAQTGLGEKLFF
CDR3 DNA: TGCAGCGCACAGACAGGCCTCGGAGAAAAACTGTTTTTT

D gene: -
J gene: TRBJ2-1
clone size: -
V gene: TRBV7-2
CDR3 protein: CASSLAGGNYNEQFF
CDR3 DNA: TGTGCCAGCAGCTTAGCCGGCGGAAACTACAATGAGCAGTTCTTC

D gene: -
J gene: TRBJ1-4
clone size: once
V gene: TRBV6-5
CDR3 protein: CASSYGKRATNEKLFF
CDR3 DNA: TGTGCCAGCAGTTACGGGAAGAGGGCAACTAATGAAAAACTGTTTTTT

D gene: TRBD1
J gene: TRBJ1-5
clone size: -
V gene: TRBV7-3
CDR3 protein: CASSLSSTGRQPQHF
CDR3 DNA: TGTGCCAGCAGCTTATCATCGACAGGGCGTCAGCCCCAGCATTTT

D gene: TRBD1
J gene: TRBJ2-3
clone size: -
V gene: TRBV27
CDR3 protein: CASSLLGTGVGTQYF
CDR3 DNA: TGTGCCAGCAGTTTATTAGGGACAGGGGTGGGTACGCAGTATTTT